A selection of T cell receptor beta chains follows, all from one sample in a study of cytomegalovirus exposure and HLA in healthy donors. The repertoire was sequenced with immunoSEQ multiplex PCR; TCRdb's copy has only in-frame clones and lacks some. Seen here are about 82,000 clones, around 70% observed once, and the top ten hold 6.2%. Sequencing input: PBMCs. The receptor source for this set is a woman in her fifties or sixties in good health and CMV-seropositive. Each CDR3 is given with its conserved first and last residue. The D gene is left open where the match is weak. A clone size is listed for some rows: how often the clone was seen (once, few, many), or a class if it is expanded.

clone_size	v_call	j_call	d_call	cdr3_aa	cdr3_nt
NA	TRBV11-2	TRBJ1-1	TRBD1	CASSKRTGPPLNANTEAFF	TGTGCCAGCAGCAAAAGGACAGGACCCCCCCTAAATGCGAACACTGAAGCTTTCTTT
NA	TRBV18	TRBJ1-5	NA	CASSPGGNQPQHF	TGTGCCAGCTCACCCGGGGGCAATCAGCCCCAGCATTTT
NA	TRBV19	TRBJ2-7	NA	CASSTRDSYEQYF	TGTGCCAGTAGTACCCGGGACTCCTACGAGCAGTACTTC
NA	TRBV7-9	TRBJ1-4	TRBD1	CASSLNSLDRVEKLFF	TGTGCCAGCAGCTTAAATAGTCTGGACAGGGTTGAAAAACTGTTTTTT
few	TRBV9	TRBJ2-1	TRBD1	CASSIKGQGAYNEQFF	TGTGCCAGCAGCATTAAGGGACAGGGGGCGTACAATGAGCAGTTCTTC
NA	TRBV14	TRBJ2-5	NA	CASSLYSGSQYF	TGTGCCAGCAGCCTCTATTCAGGGTCCCAGTACTTC
NA	TRBV7-2	TRBJ1-5	NA	CASSPGVSNQPQHF	TGTGCCAGCAGCCCAGGGGTAAGCAATCAGCCCCAGCATTTT
NA	TRBV12-5	TRBJ2-2	NA	CASGLALSPRRASNTGELFF	TGTGCTAGTGGTTTGGCCCTCAGCCCGAGGCGGGCATCGAACACCGGGGAGCTGTTTTTT
NA	TRBV6-5	TRBJ1-1	NA	CASSYSTGQGAEAFF	TGTGCCAGCAGTTACTCGACGGGACAAGGAGCTGAAGCTTTCTTT
NA	TRBV15	TRBJ2-7	NA	CATSRAAGNYEQYF	TGTGCCACCAGCAGAGCGGCCGGGAACTACGAGCAGTACTTC
NA	TRBV30	TRBJ2-1	TRBD2	CAWSEREVLANEQFF	TGTGCCTGGAGTGAGCGGGAGGTCCTGGCCAATGAGCAGTTCTTC
few	TRBV29-1	TRBJ1-1	NA	CSVGEGAYTEAFF	TGCAGCGTTGGCGAAGGGGCTTACACTGAAGCTTTCTTT
NA	TRBV6-5	TRBJ1-1	TRBD1	CASSYDRVNTEAFF	TGTGCCAGCAGTTACGACAGGGTGAACACTGAAGCTTTCTTT
NA	TRBV6-5	TRBJ2-6	NA	CASRAVSGANVLTF	TGTGCCAGCAGGGCGGTCTCTGGGGCCAACGTCCTGACTTTC
few	TRBV30	TRBJ2-3	NA	CAWSVSTRTQYF	TGTGCCTGGAGTGTATCCACCCGGACGCAGTATTTT
few	TRBV20-1	TRBJ2-1	NA	CSAPGYNEQFF	TGCAGTGCCCCCGGGTACAATGAGCAGTTCTTC
NA	TRBV6-1	TRBJ1-6	NA	CASSEGPWSPLHF	TGTGCCAGCAGTGAGGGGCCTTGGTCACCCCTCCACTTT
NA	TRBV19	TRBJ2-1	NA	CASSSPKAGLYNEQFF	TGTGCCAGTAGTTCACCCAAGGCGGGACTGTACAATGAGCAGTTCTTC
NA	TRBV19	TRBJ1-1	NA	CASSAQANTEAFF	TGTGCCAGTAGTGCACAGGCGAACACTGAAGCTTTCTTT
few	TRBV6-1	TRBJ1-4	TRBD1	CASSIAGGQRVF	TGTGCCAGCAGTATAGCTGGGGGACAGCGGGTTTTT
large	TRBV29-1	TRBJ2-1	NA	CSVRAGGNEQFF	TGCAGCGTGAGGGCAGGGGGGAATGAGCAGTTCTTC
NA	TRBV6-1	TRBJ2-5	NA	CASSERAGAFLETQYF	TGTGCCAGCAGTGAGCGGGCAGGAGCTTTTTTGGAGACCCAGTACTTC
NA	TRBV5-1	TRBJ2-1	NA	CASSLLTTFSSYNEQFF	TGCGCCAGCAGCTTGCTGACTACCTTCAGCTCCTACAATGAGCAGTTCTTC
NA	TRBV27	TRBJ2-3	TRBD2	CASSSLLAGTDTQYF	TGTGCCAGCAGCTCTTTACTAGCGGGCACAGATACGCAGTATTTT
NA	TRBV6-5	TRBJ1-1	NA	CASSLGGGNEAFF	TGTGCCAGCAGCCTAGGGGGGGGCAATGAAGCTTTCTTT
NA	TRBV6-5	TRBJ1-1	NA	CASKGGGHTEAFF	TGTGCCAGCAAGGGCGGGGGGCACACTGAAGCTTTCTTT
NA	TRBV27	TRBJ1-2	TRBD1	CASSLQGDYGYTF	TGTGCCAGCAGTCTACAGGGGGACTATGGCTACACCTTC
once	TRBV6-6	TRBJ2-7	TRBD2	CASTLTSGPHEQYF	TGTGCCAGCACCCTGACTAGCGGGCCCCACGAGCAGTACTTC
NA	TRBV15	TRBJ2-1	NA	CATSSTGFGSYNEQFF	TGTGCCACCAGCAGCACCGGGTTCGGCTCCTACAATGAGCAGTTCTTC
NA	TRBV7-9	TRBJ2-3	NA	CASSLDGRNTDTQYF	TGTGCCAGCAGCTTAGACGGTCGAAACACAGATACGCAGTATTTT
NA	TRBV7-9	TRBJ2-1	NA	CASRQQPLGDTRNEQFF	TGTGCCAGCAGGCAGCAACCCCTCGGGGACACACGTAATGAGCAGTTCTTC
NA	TRBV29-1	TRBJ1-1	NA	CSVEVGGGTSEAFF	TGCAGCGTTGAAGTTGGCGGGGGGACATCTGAAGCTTTCTTT
NA	TRBV6-1	TRBJ2-3	NA	CASRGAADTQYF	TGTGCCAGCAGGGGGGCGGCAGATACGCAGTATTTT
NA	TRBV4-2	TRBJ1-5	TRBD1	CASSQDVGQVNQPQHF	TGTGCCAGCAGCCAAGATGTAGGACAGGTAAATCAGCCCCAGCATTTT
NA	TRBV19	TRBJ1-1	TRBD1	CASISDRGRLTTEAFF	TGTGCCAGTATCTCGGACAGGGGGCGATTAACCACTGAAGCTTTCTTT
once	TRBV7-3	TRBJ2-2	TRBD1	CASSSMQGARTGELFF	TGTGCCAGCAGCTCCATGCAGGGGGCGAGAACCGGGGAGCTGTTTTTT
NA	TRBV9	TRBJ2-1	TRBD2	CASSWGLAPDNEQFF	TGTGCCAGCAGCTGGGGACTAGCCCCTGATAATGAGCAGTTCTTC
few	TRBV27	TRBJ2-3	NA	CASSFSDTQYF	TGTGCCAGCAGTTTCTCAGATACGCAGTATTTT
NA	TRBV2	TRBJ2-7	NA	CASTTEYEQYF	TGTGCCAGCACTACGGAGTACGAGCAGTACTTC
NA	TRBV25-1	TRBJ2-3	NA	CASAWGGFSTDTQYF	TGTGCCAGCGCGTGGGGGGGCTTCAGCACAGATACGCAGTATTTT
NA	TRBV6-1	TRBJ2-7	NA	CASSEHIASSSYEQYF	TGTGCCAGCAGTGAACATATAGCGTCTAGCTCCTACGAGCAGTACTTC
NA	TRBV11-3	TRBJ2-2	NA	CASDGGVRYTGELFF	TGTGCCAGCGATGGAGGGGTCCGATACACCGGGGAGCTGTTTTTT
NA	TRBV6-1	TRBJ2-1	NA	CASSEVGGRGNEQFF	TGTGCCAGCAGTGAGGTTGGGGGCCGGGGCAATGAGCAGTTCTTC
NA	TRBV5-8	TRBJ2-2	NA	CASSFKVGSADTGELFF	TGTGCCAGCAGCTTTAAAGTCGGGAGCGCGGACACCGGGGAGCTGTTTTTT
NA	TRBV5-4	TRBJ2-3	NA	CASSPDAASSTDTQYF	TGTGCCAGCAGCCCCGACGCGGCCTCTAGCACAGATACGCAGTATTTT
NA	TRBV11-2	TRBJ2-3	TRBD2	CASSPGLIQSTDTQYF	TGTGCCAGCAGCCCGGGACTAATCCAGAGCACAGATACGCAGTATTTT
NA	TRBV18	TRBJ1-1	NA	CASSLPAGMNTEAFF	TGTGCCAGCTCACTTCCCGCGGGGATGAACACTGAAGCTTTCTTT
NA	TRBV5-4	TRBJ2-2	NA	CASSGELGNTGELFF	TGTGCCAGCAGCGGGGAACTAGGTAACACCGGGGAGCTGTTTTTT
few	TRBV5-4	TRBJ1-3	TRBD1	CASSVGQPAGNTIYF	TGTGCCAGCAGCGTGGGACAGCCGGCCGGAAACACCATATATTTT
NA	TRBV2	TRBJ1-5	TRBD1	CASDRDRTDQPQHF	TGTGCCAGCGACCGGGACAGGACTGATCAGCCCCAGCATTTT